One sample yielded the 25 T cell receptor beta chains listed below, sequenced in a study of healthy donors' naive CD4 and CD8 T cells. TCR libraries were built from approximately 0.55 ug of total RNA by linear amplification. Via MiXCR, TCRdb re-called the reads, giving one row per CDR3 protein. This sample yields roughly 200,000 distinct CDR3 sequences, of which about 70% are seen a single time; 2% to 2.5% belongs to the top ten. Material: naive CD4+ and CD8+ T cells sorted from blood, pooled from several donors. The receptor source for this set is a pool of human donors in good health; the sample pools cells from several healthy donors.

The genes are TRBV29-1 and TRBJ2-1; maybe TRBD1 (6 bases). Trimming took off 7 bases at V and 0 bases at J, with 16 bases between the two ends. The CDR3 runs to 15 residues. The germline CDR1 and CDR2 sequences are SQVTM and ANQGSEA. Written as DNA, the CDR3 is TGCAGCGCCACAGGGTCCCCGGGCTCCTACAATGAGCAGTTCTTC. This codes for CSATGSPGSYNEQFF.

The chain employs TRBV5-4 and TRBJ2-1, with unresolved D. V gave up 2 bases and J gave up 8 bases, with 11 bases separating them. CDR1 and CDR2 from the germline V gene are SGHNT and YYREEE (reference sequence). The CDR3 consists of 13 residues. CDR3 DNA sequence: TGTGCCAGCAGCTTTTCCTATGGAGATGAGCAGTTCTTC. This gives the protein CASSFSYGDEQFF.

The chain couples TRBV5-1 to TRBJ2-3; D gene uncertain. This CDR3 is built from 15 residues. The germline V gene has CDR1 SGHRS and CDR2 YFSETQ. V lost 0 bases, J lost 2 bases, and 10 bases lay in between. CDR3 sequence: CASSLAERITDTQYF. In nucleotides, the CDR3 is TGCGCCAGCAGCTTGGCCGAGAGAATCACAGATACGCAGTATTTT.

In the case of this clonotype: A much larger clone lies a single base off, so this may be a read error. The chain combines TRBV27 with TRBJ2-2, with a weak D call TRBD1 (6 bases). The CDR3 is 16 amino acids. Looked up from germline, CDR1 is MNHEY and CDR2 is SMNVEV (reference sequence). Trimming shortened V by 2 bases and J by 5 bases, and 15 bases separated the two germline ends. This CDR3 is CASSLRDKAVTGELFF. The CDR3, as DNA: TGTGCCAGCAGTTTAAGGGACAAGGCTGTGACCGGGGAGCTGTTTTTT.

The rearrangement joins TRBV12-3 or TRBV12-4 to TRBJ2-3, with TRBD1 matching 8 bases. V was pared by 5 bases and J by 3 bases, with 1 base of the junction left unmatched. The CDR3 runs to 13 residues. CDR3 nucleotides: TGTGCCAGCAGTCGACAGGGGACAGATACGCAGTATTTT. As protein: CASSRQGTDTQYF.

J is TRBJ2-7 and V is TRBV5-6; possibly TRBD2 for D (5 bases). The germline gives CDR1 SGHDT, CDR2 YYEEEE. This CDR3 spans 14 amino acids. Trimming took 4 bases from V and 2 from J, leaving 13 bases between them. This CDR3 is CASSLAGDTYEQYF. CDR3 nucleotides: TGTGCCAGCAGCCTGGCCGGGGATACCTACGAGCAGTACTTC. The full variable domain, its missing parts supplied by reference TRBV5-6 and TRBJ2-7, is DAGVTQSPTHLIKTRGQQVTLRCSPKSGHDTVSWYQQALGQGPQFIFQYYEEEERQRGNFPDRFSGHQFPNYSSELNVNALLLGDSALYLCASSLAGDTYEQYFGPGTRLTVT.

The CDR3 nucleotides read TGTGCCAGTAGTATAGATCTCGGGCAGGGGGAGAGAAACACCATATATTTT. Encoded protein: CASSIDLGQGERNTIYF. The chain has TRBV19 and TRBJ1-3; TRBD1 agrees at 7 bases. J was trimmed by 5 bases and V by 0 bases; bases with no gene match: 10. Per the germline V gene, CDR1 is LNHDA and CDR2 is SQIVND (reference sequence). The CDR3 loop spans 17 amino acids. The full variable domain, in which reference TRBV19 and TRBJ1-3 provide the parts outside the CDR3, is DGGITQSPKYLFRKEGQNVTLSCEQNLNHDAMYWYRQDPGQGLRLIYYSQIVNDFQKGDIAEGYSVSREKKESFPLTVTSAQKNPTAFYLCASSIDLGQGERNTIYFGEGSWLTVV.

This sequence joins TRBV29-1 and TRBJ1-2; no clear D gene. The CDR3 totals 12 residues. CDR1 is SQVTM and CDR2 is ANQGSEA in the germline V gene. Trimming shortened V by 4 bases and J by 6 bases, and 12 bases separated the two germline ends. CDR3 nucleotide sequence: TGCAGCGTTGTGGTAGGGTTGGATGGCTACACCTTC. It translates to CSVVVGLDGYTF.

The CDR3: CATSDSLRHGEQFF. The CDR3 region has the DNA TGTGCCACCAGTGATTCACTACGCCACGGTGAGCAGTTCTTC. V and J are TRBV24-1 and TRBJ2-1; D ambiguous. CDR3 length: 14 amino acids. With 2 bases removed from V and 9 bases from J, the gap between germline ends came to 13 bases. The germline gives CDR1 KGHDR, CDR2 SFDVKD.

The genes are TRBV12-3 or TRBV12-4 and TRBJ1-1; D remains unclear. The CDR3 totals 14 residues. Trimming took off 3 bases at V and 5 bases at J, with 13 bases between the two ends. As DNA, the CDR3 is TGTGCCAGCAGTTTTCAGCAAGGACTGACTGAAGCTTTCTTT. Encoded protein: CASSFQQGLTEAFF.

The CDR3 bases are TGTGCCTGGAGTTTACAGGGGAGTCAGCCCCAGCATTTT. This encodes CAWSLQGSQPQHF. This chain connects TRBV30 to TRBJ1-5, with 7 bases matching TRBD1. V shed 2 bases, J shed 6 bases, and the junction held 4 bases outside the gene matches. CDR1 is GTSNPN, CDR2 SVGIG, per germline (reference sequence). This CDR3 contains 13 residues.

The J gene is TRBJ2-5, the V gene TRBV19; possibly TRBD2 for D (5 bases). The CDR3 has 14 residues. The V and J ends lost 5 bases and 5 bases respectively, with 15 bases between them. CDR1 and CDR2 from the germline V gene are LNHDA and SQIVND (reference sequence). In nucleotides, the CDR3 is TGTGCCAGTAGTGTGGCAGATACTAGGGAGACCCAGTACTTC. Its protein is CASSVADTRETQYF.

The CDR3 is CASRGQGASQPQHF. Here the CDR3 DNA reads TGTGCCAGCAGGGGACAGGGGGCTTCTCAGCCCCAGCATTTT. The rearrangement joins TRBV6-2 or TRBV6-3 to TRBJ1-5; TRBD1 aligns across 12 bases. The CDR3 spans 14 residues. The V segment lost 6 bases and the J segment 6 bases; nucleotides outside the gene matches: 3. Germline CDR1 is MNHEY and CDR2 is SVGEGT.

This clonotype was found a few times. The CDR3 reads CASSHGTANTEAFF. CDR3 nucleotide sequence: TGTGCCAGCAGCCACGGGACGGCGAACACTGAAGCTTTCTTT. The chain recombines TRBV7-8 with TRBJ1-1, with D tentatively TRBD1 (5 bases). Germline CDR1 SGHVS, CDR2 FQNEAQ. V was shortened by 5 bases and J by 1 base, with 11 bases between the two germline ends. CDR3 size: 14 residues.

This chain uses TRBV6-2 or TRBV6-3 with TRBJ2-5; D uncertain. Germline-derived CDR1 and CDR2 are MNHEY and SVGEGT. The CDR3 contains 14 residues. The germline V and J ends were trimmed by 3 bases and 4 bases, with 12 bases remaining between them. The DNA of the CDR3 is TGTGCCAGCAGTTATAACAGCCGGTTAGAGACCCAGTACTTC. Translated, it gives CASSYNSRLETQYF.

The V and J genes are TRBV5-4 and TRBJ2-2, with D tentatively TRBD1 (6 bases). CDR3 length: 14 amino acids. Per germline, CDR1 SGHNT and CDR2 YYREEE (reference sequence). The ends were cut back, 6 bases at V and 5 bases at J, with 14 bases in the middle. The CDR3 DNA is TGTGCCAGCACCTCCCAGGGGCGGACCGGGGAGCTGTTTTTT. As protein: CASTSQGRTGELFF.

This chain connects TRBV29-1 to TRBJ2-5; TRBD2 matches at 9 bases. The CDR3 extends over 15 amino acids. CDR1 and CDR2 (germline): SQVTM, ANQGSEA. Unmatched junction bases numbered 10, after V lost 3 bases and J lost 5 bases. The CDR3 sequence: CSVDRCGRADETQYF. The CDR3 DNA reads TGCAGCGTTGACCGCTGCGGGAGGGCCGATGAGACCCAGTACTTC.

This chain links TRBV5-1 with TRBJ2-6; TRBD1 agrees at 7 bases. This CDR3 is built from 18 residues. With V trimmed by 3 bases and J by 0 bases, 9 bases remained unmatched. Germline V gene lookup returns CDR1 SGHRS and CDR2 YFSETQ. In nucleotides, the CDR3 is TGCGCCAGCAGCTCGGTTGGGGACAGTATCTCTGGGGCCAACGTCCTGACTTTC. It yields the protein CASSSVGDSISGANVLTF.

This clonotype was counted between two and nine times. This chain joins TRBV19 and TRBJ2-7; 10 bases agree with TRBD2. CDR1 and CDR2 (germline): LNHDA, SQIVND (reference sequence). With V trimmed by 6 bases and J by 2 bases, 7 bases remained unmatched. The CDR3 is made up of 15 amino acids. The CDR3 DNA follows: TGTGCCAGTAGCCCCTGGACTAGCGGAACCTACGAGCAGTACTTC. Its translation: CASSPWTSGTYEQYF. The full variable domain, its missing parts supplied by reference TRBV19 and TRBJ2-7, is DGGITQSPKYLFRKEGQNVTLSCEQNLNHDAMYWYRQDPGQGLRLIYYSQIVNDFQKGDIAEGYSVSREKKESFPLTVTSAQKNPTAFYLCASSPWTSGTYEQYFGPGTRLTVT.

Here the CDR3 reads CASSANAVYGYTF. As DNA, the CDR3 is TGTGCCAGCAGTGCCAACGCCGTATATGGCTACACCTTC. The chain links TRBV12-3 or TRBV12-4 to TRBJ1-2, with D hard to call. V was cut by 5 bases and J by 5 bases, with 12 bases left in between. The CDR3 length is 13 residues.

The chain employs TRBV7-2 and TRBJ1-2; no clear D gene. V was pared by 0 bases and J by 4 bases, with 9 bases between. The CDR3 has 14 residues. Looked up from germline, CDR1 is SGHTA and CDR2 is FQGNSA. The CDR3 loop is CASSLAGDRYGYTF. The CDR3 nucleotides read TGTGCCAGCAGCTTAGCTGGGGATCGCTATGGCTACACCTTC.

This chain connects TRBV29-1 to TRBJ2-3, with D perhaps matching TRBD2 (6 bases). Trimming left V 5 bases short and J 3 bases short, with 12 bases between. The CDR3 length is 13 residues. Germline V gives CDR1 SQVTM, CDR2 ANQGSEA. CDR3 amino acids: CSVSGLRTDTQYF. The CDR3 region has the DNA TGCAGCGTTTCCGGACTAAGAACAGATACGCAGTATTTT.

The CDR3 region has the DNA TGCAGCGTTCAGACAGGGTCCAAAAACATTCAGTACTTC. Translation gives CSVQTGSKNIQYF. V and J are TRBV29-1 and TRBJ2-4, with 7 bases that match TRBD1. The germline CDR1 and CDR2 sequences are SQVTM and ANQGSEA. CDR3 size: 13 residues. After removal of 5 bases from V and 2 bases from J, the junction contained 3 bases not matched to a gene.

The chain joins TRBV28 to TRBJ1-2; the D is unclear. CDR3 size: 10 residues. Germline V gene lookup returns CDR1 MDHEN and CDR2 SYDVKM. The V and J ends lost 7 bases and 5 bases respectively, with 5 bases between them. CDR3 region: CASNRYGYTF. CDR3 DNA sequence: TGTGCCAGCAACCGGTATGGCTACACCTTC.

This clonotype was detected only a few times. The V call is TRBV15, the J call TRBJ2-7; unclear D gene. This CDR3 is 13 amino acids long. Looked up from germline, CDR1 is LNHNV and CDR2 is YYDKDF (reference sequence). V dropped 0 bases and J dropped 3 bases, with 6 bases sitting between them. The CDR3 sequence is CATSREGSYEQYF. The CDR3 DNA follows: TGTGCCACCAGCAGAGAAGGCAGCTACGAGCAGTACTTC. The full variable domain, its missing parts supplied by reference TRBV15 and TRBJ2-7, is DAMVIQNPRYQVTQFGKPVTLSCSQTLNHNVMYWYQQKSSQAPKLLFHYYDKDFNNEADTPDNFQSRRPNTSFCFLDIRSPGLGDTAMYLCATSREGSYEQYFGPGTRLTVT.